One and the same sample provided the 27 T cell receptor beta chains below, sequenced in a study of human T cells and chemical hapten exposure. Time point described: pre-sensitization, week 0. The treatment is: therapeutic diphenylcyclopropenone sensitization with weekly scalp DPC. TCRdb re-derived calls from the RACE reads in MiXCR, one entry per CDR3 protein. The sample records about 290,000 distinct CDR3 sequences, roughly 7.7% being singletons. Material: whole blood, obtained in connection with sensitization to the hapten diphenylcyclopropenone (DPC). The receptors were sampled from a man between 18 and 35 years old with alopecia areata. Some clones in this sample may be carry-over from other donors' samples.

This clonotype showed up just a few times. The J gene is TRBJ2-1, the V gene TRBV20-1, with 8 bases identical to TRBD2. The CDR3 is made up of 15 amino acids. Germline V CDR1 and CDR2: DFQATT, SNEGSKA (reference sequence). After removal of 0 bases from V and 8 bases from J, the junction contained 9 bases not matched to a gene. CDR3 residues: CSARDLGTSFYEQFF. For the CDR3, the DNA is TGCAGTGCTAGAGATCTCGGGACTAGTTTCTATGAGCAGTTCTTC.

The chain couples TRBV4-1 to TRBJ2-1, with unresolved D. CDR3 length: 17 residues. Germline V gene data show CDR1 as MGHRA and CDR2 as YSYEKL. Between the trimmed V and J ends, which lost 2 bases and 9 bases, there was a span of 23 bases. The CDR3 DNA follows: TGCGCCAGCAGCCAAAGCCCTTTACCTGGGTTGGGTGCTGAGCAGTTCTTC. Translation: CASSQSPLPGLGAEQFF.

This clonotype was recorded many times. The gene calls are TRBV7-9 and TRBJ1-1, with D perhaps TRBD1 (6 bases). The germline CDR1 and CDR2 sequences are SEHNR and FQNEAQ (reference sequence). The CDR3 extends over 14 amino acids. V was pared by 5 bases and J by 4 bases, with 14 bases between. As DNA, the CDR3 is TGTGCCAGCAGCCCCGACAGGATGAGCACTGAAGCTTTCTTT. This translates into CASSPDRMSTEAFF.

V gene TRBV7-9 combines with J gene TRBJ2-1, with a tentative D call TRBD2 (6 bases). Germline V lookup: CDR1 SEHNR, CDR2 FQNEAQ (reference sequence). The CDR3 runs 15 residues. Deletions cut 1 base from V and 4 bases from J, with 11 bases between. CDR3 protein: CASSLVPSAYNEQFF. The CDR3 bases are TGTGCCAGCAGCTTAGTGCCTAGCGCTTACAATGAGCAGTTCTTC. Full variable domain (remainder filled in from reference TRBV7-9 and TRBJ2-1): DTGVSQNPRHKITKRGQNVTFRCDPISEHNRLYWYRQTLGQGPEFLTYFQNEAQLEKSRLLSDRFSAERPKGSFSTLEIQRTEQGDSAMYLCASSLVPSAYNEQFFGPGTRLTVL.

This clonotype has a count of ten or more. V gene TRBV25-1 combines with J gene TRBJ2-2; 8 bases fit TRBD2. Germline V gives CDR1 MGHDK, CDR2 SYGVNS. With V trimmed by 3 bases and J by 1 base, 4 bases remained unmatched. The CDR3 consists of 16 residues. CDR3 DNA sequence: TGTGCCAGCAGTGAGGCTCTAGCGGGGAACACCGGGGAGCTGTTTTTT. The encoded protein is CASSEALAGNTGELFF.

V gene TRBV27 combines with J gene TRBJ1-5; a possible D gene is TRBD1 (5 bases). Germline V gene lookup returns CDR1 MNHEY and CDR2 SMNVEV (reference sequence). V was clipped by 7 bases and J by 5 bases, with 15 bases between them. The CDR3 contains 14 residues. Here the CDR3 reads CASKLSGLYQPQHF. The CDR3 DNA reads TGTGCCAGCAAGCTGTCGGGGCTTTATCAGCCCCAGCATTTT.

In its sample, this clonotype was seen a few times. The rearrangement uses TRBV29-1 and TRBJ1-2; D might be TRBD1 (5 bases). The germline CDR1 and CDR2 sequences are SQVTM and ANQGSEA. V was clipped by 6 bases and J by 3 bases, with 11 bases between them. The CDR3 is made up of 12 amino acids. The CDR3 nucleotides read TGCAGCGTCCGAGCCAGGGACTATGGCTACACCTTC. It specifies CSVRARDYGYTF.

There are a few counts of this clonotype. The rearrangement uses TRBV5-6 and TRBJ2-4, with a weak D call TRBD1 (5 bases). The CDR3 runs 17 residues. Trimming left V 0 bases short and J 2 bases short, with 15 bases between. Germline V gene data show CDR1 as SGHDT and CDR2 as YYEEEE. In DNA form, the CDR3 reads TGTGCCAGCAGCTTGGGTTTTTTTCAGGGAACCAAAAACATTCAGTACTTC. Amino acid sequence: CASSLGFFQGTKNIQYF.

As to this clonotype: At one end the junction does not follow the germline gene, possibly because of a read error. The V call is TRBV12-3 or TRBV12-4, the J call TRBJ1-4; tentative D call: TRBD1 (5 bases). The CDR3 runs to 12 residues. CDR3 sequence reads: CASSSHLAGKVF. In DNA, the CDR3 is TGTGCCAGCAGTTCCCACCTCGCAGGGAAAGTTTTT.

This chain uses TRBV28 with TRBJ2-2; D is tentatively TRBD1 or TRBD2 (6 bases each). The ends were cut back, 1 base at V and 3 bases at J, with 12 bases in the middle. Germline assignment: CDR1 MDHEN and CDR2 SYDVKM. The CDR3 sequence is 16 residues long. The CDR3 region has the DNA TGTGCCAGCAGTTTATCTGGGGGGCTGTACACCGGGGAGCTGTTTTTT. Translated, it gives CASSLSGGLYTGELFF.

V usage is TRBV4-3 and J usage is TRBJ1-4; no definite D call. The V gene's germline CDR1 is LGHNA and CDR2 YSLEER. Trimming took off 4 bases at V and 8 bases at J, with 11 bases between the two ends. The CDR3 runs to 13 residues. Here the CDR3 reads CASSPQFREKLFF. The CDR3 DNA reads TGCGCCAGCAGCCCGCAATTCAGGGAAAAACTGTTTTTT.

V is TRBV12-3 or TRBV12-4 and J is TRBJ1-6; D unclear. The CDR3 spans 15 residues. Trimming stripped 5 bases from V and 6 bases from J, with 14 bases between. The CDR3 spells CASSTGFRGNSPLHF. The CDR3 DNA sequence: TGTGCCAGCAGTACGGGCTTTCGCGGTAATTCACCCCTCCACTTT.

The rearrangement uses TRBV18 and TRBJ2-2, with D possibly TRBD2 on 5 matching bases. The length of the CDR3 is 18 residues. Trimming took off 3 bases at V and 0 bases at J, with 17 bases between the two ends. From germline, CDR1 is KGHSH and CDR2 LQKENI. In DNA form, the CDR3 reads TGTGCCAGCTCACCCTTTAGTAGAGCGGAGACGAACACCGGGGAGCTGTTTTTT. Its translation is CASSPFSRAETNTGELFF. The whole variable domain, filled in from reference TRBV18 and TRBJ2-2, reads NAGVMQNPRHLVRRRGQEARLRCSPMKGHSHVYWYRQLPEEGLKFMVYLQKENIIDESGMPKERFSAEFPKEGPSILRIQQVVRGDSAAYFCASSPFSRAETNTGELFFGEGSRLTVL.

The V gene is TRBV5-1, the J gene TRBJ2-7; D assignment may be TRBD1 or TRBD2 (5 bases each). Germline CDR1 is SGHRS and CDR2 is YFSETQ. This CDR3 has 15 amino acids. The ends were cut back, 0 bases at V and 0 bases at J, with 10 bases in the middle. The CDR3 DNA follows: TGCGCCAGCAGCTTGGCAGGGACCCTCTCCTACGAGCAGTACTTC. This translates into CASSLAGTLSYEQYF.

This clonotype was seen more than once but under ten times. The chain is built from TRBV24-1 and TRBJ1-5; D is unclear. Trimming shortened V by 3 bases and J by 3 bases, and 8 bases separated the two germline ends. The germline CDR1 and CDR2 sequences are KGHDR and SFDVKD. The CDR3 loop spans 14 amino acids. DNA of the CDR3: TGTGCCACCAGTGATGGGGAGACCAATCAGCCCCAGCATTTT. Its translation: CATSDGETNQPQHF.

This chain uses TRBV20-1 with TRBJ1-4, with D unclear. Trimming shortened V by 6 bases and J by 14 bases, and 25 bases separated the two germline ends. The germline gives CDR1 DFQATT, CDR2 SNEGSKA (reference sequence). The CDR3 runs to 14 residues. CDR3 sequence (DNA): TGCAGTGCCCATCCCCACCCAGATATGAAGAAGCTGTTTTTT. As protein: CSAHPHPDMKKLFF.

To note about this clonotype: Sequence at one end of the junction differs from germline and may be a read error. V gene TRBV4-2 combines with J gene TRBJ1-1, with 7 bases identical to TRBD1. Germline-derived CDR1 and CDR2 are LGHNA and YNFKEQ. CDR3 length: 14 residues. The CDR3 DNA reads TGTGCCAGGAGCCAGGGGGGATTGAGCACTGAAGCTTTCTTT. It specifies CARSQGGLSTEAFF.

This clonotype has a count of ten or more. As DNA, the CDR3 is TGCAGCGACGGACTAGCGGGGAGGAATAAGGGGTATTTT. Its protein is CSDGLAGRNKGYF. The chain carries TRBV29-1 and TRBJ2-3, with 12 bases identical to TRBD2. The V gene's germline CDR1 is SQVTM and CDR2 ANQGSEA. Trimming took 7 bases from V and 14 from J; bases not matched to a gene: 13. The length of the CDR3 is 13 residues.

This clonotype was counted at least ten times. The rearrangement uses TRBV3-1 and TRBJ2-7; D is possibly TRBD1 (5 bases). This CDR3 has 14 amino acids. CDR1 and CDR2 (germline): LGHDT, YNNKEL (reference sequence). The germline V and J ends were trimmed by 0 bases and 7 bases, with 13 bases remaining between them. As DNA, the CDR3 is TGTGCCAGCAGCCAAGACCTTACAGGTGATGAGCAGTACTTC. It codes for CASSQDLTGDEQYF.

This clonotype was detected a few times. The chain couples TRBV10-3 to TRBJ1-2, with 7 nucleotides matching TRBD1. The CDR3 has 14 amino acids. Unmatched junction bases numbered 14, after V lost 8 bases and J lost 8 bases. The V gene's germline CDR1 is ENHRY and CDR2 SYGVKD. This CDR3 is CAIAPGSRGEGYTF. CDR3 coding DNA: TGTGCCATCGCCCCTGGGTCCAGGGGGGAAGGCTACACCTTC.

This rearrangement joins TRBV28 to TRBJ2-7; TRBD1 aligns across 8 bases. The CDR3 sequence is 15 residues long. CDR1 and CDR2 from the germline V gene are MDHEN and SYDVKM. The junction had 7 bases not matched to a gene; V was cut back by 6 bases and J by 0 bases. CDR3 protein: CASSWRTGSSYEQYF. In nucleotides, the CDR3 is TGTGCCAGCAGCTGGCGGACAGGGAGCTCCTACGAGCAGTACTTC.

The table lists this clonotype with a few counts. The chain uses TRBV7-9 and TRBJ1-1; possibly TRBD1 for D (5 bases). Germline loops: CDR1 SEHNR, CDR2 FQNEAQ (reference sequence). Trimming took off 5 bases at V and 0 bases at J, with 13 bases between the two ends. This CDR3 spans 15 amino acids. Here the CDR3 reads CASSPRDRMNTEAFF. The CDR3 nucleotides read TGTGCCAGCAGCCCCAGGGATCGCATGAACACTGAAGCTTTCTTT.

The V gene is TRBV7-2, the J gene TRBJ1-6; tentative D call: TRBD1 (6 bases). The CDR3 runs to 15 residues. Trimming removed 2 bases from V and 5 bases from J, with 10 bases in between. Germline V gene sequence: CDR1 SGHTA, CDR2 FQGNSA. CDR3 in DNA: TGTGCCAGCAGCTTACAGGGGAGTAATAATTCACCCCTCCACTTT. Translating it yields CASSLQGSNNSPLHF. Full variable domain (remainder filled in from reference TRBV7-2 and TRBJ1-6): GAGVSQSPSNKVTEKGKDVELRCDPISGHTALYWYRQSLGQGLEFLIYFQGNSAPDKSGLPSDRFSAERTGGSVSTLTIQRTQQEDSAVYLCASSLQGSNNSPLHFGNGTRLTVT.

In its sample, this clonotype was seen a few times. CDR3 protein: CASSLREGIGTVNTEAFF. In DNA form, the CDR3 reads TGTGCCAGCAGCTTAAGGGAGGGGATTGGGACAGTGAACACTGAAGCTTTCTTT. The chain uses TRBV7-3 and TRBJ1-1, with 7 bases aligning to TRBD1. This CDR3 is built from 18 residues. The ends lost 1 base at V and 0 bases at J; junction bases unmatched: 11. Germline CDR1 and CDR2: SGHTA and FQGTGA.

This clonotype has more than one count but fewer than ten. The chain has TRBV12-3 or TRBV12-4 and TRBJ2-6; 7 bases agree with TRBD1. V shed 6 bases, J shed 0 bases, and the junction held 8 bases outside the gene matches. The CDR3 consists of 17 residues. For the CDR3, the DNA is TGTGCCAGCAGCCCCGGGACAGCGAGCTCTGGGGCCAACGTCCTGACTTTC. It is translated as CASSPGTASSGANVLTF.

In this sample, this clonotype turned up a few times. This chain joins TRBV7-9 and TRBJ1-1; TRBD1 aligns across 8 bases. Looked up from germline, CDR1 is SEHNR and CDR2 is FQNEAQ (reference sequence). With V trimmed by 0 bases and J by 2 bases, 5 bases remained unmatched. CDR3 length: 16 amino acids. The CDR3 protein is CASSLAYQGANTEAFF. CDR3 coding DNA: TGTGCCAGCAGCTTAGCGTACCAGGGGGCTAACACTGAAGCTTTCTTT.

This chain uses TRBV13 with TRBJ2-5, with 7 bases that match TRBD2. This CDR3 has 15 amino acids. CDR1 is PRHDT and CDR2 is FYEKMQ in the germline V gene (reference sequence). Trimming at V came to 7 bases and at J to 3 bases, leaving 11 bases not matched to a gene. The CDR3 coding sequence is TGTGCCAGCAATAAACCCGTCCGGGGGGAAGAGACCCAGTACTTC. As protein: CASNKPVRGEETQYF. The complete variable domain, with remaining parts taken from reference TRBV13 and TRBJ2-5, reads AAGVIQSPRHLIKEKRETATLKCYPIPRHDTVYWYQQGPGQDPQFLISFYEKMQSDKGSIPDRFSAQQFSDYHSELNMSSLELGDSALYFCASNKPVRGEETQYFGPGTRLLVL.